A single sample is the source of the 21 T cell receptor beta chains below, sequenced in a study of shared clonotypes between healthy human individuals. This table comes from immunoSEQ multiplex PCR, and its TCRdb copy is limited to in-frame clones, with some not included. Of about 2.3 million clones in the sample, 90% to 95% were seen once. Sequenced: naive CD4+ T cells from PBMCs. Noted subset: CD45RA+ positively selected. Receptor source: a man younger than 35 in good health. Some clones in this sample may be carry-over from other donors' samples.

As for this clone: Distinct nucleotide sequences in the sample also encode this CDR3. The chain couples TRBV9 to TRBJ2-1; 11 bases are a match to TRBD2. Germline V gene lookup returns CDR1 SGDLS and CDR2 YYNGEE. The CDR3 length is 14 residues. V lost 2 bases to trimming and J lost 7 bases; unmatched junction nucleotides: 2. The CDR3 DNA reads TGTGCCAGCAGCGTGCTAGCGGGGGGAAATGAGCAGTTCTTC. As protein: CASSVLAGGNEQFF. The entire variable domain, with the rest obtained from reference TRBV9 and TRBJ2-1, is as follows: DSGVTQTPKHLITATGQRVTLRCSPRSGDLSVYWYQQSLDQGLQFLIQYYNGEERAKGNILERFSAQQFPDLHSELNLSSLELGDSALYFCASSVLAGGNEQFFGPGTRLTVL.

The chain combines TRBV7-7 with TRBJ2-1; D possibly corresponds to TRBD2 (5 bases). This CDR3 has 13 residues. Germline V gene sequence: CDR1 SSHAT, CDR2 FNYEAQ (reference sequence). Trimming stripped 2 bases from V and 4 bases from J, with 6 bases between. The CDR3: CASSLSGYNEQFF. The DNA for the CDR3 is TGTGCCAGCAGCTTAAGCGGTTACAATGAGCAGTTCTTC.

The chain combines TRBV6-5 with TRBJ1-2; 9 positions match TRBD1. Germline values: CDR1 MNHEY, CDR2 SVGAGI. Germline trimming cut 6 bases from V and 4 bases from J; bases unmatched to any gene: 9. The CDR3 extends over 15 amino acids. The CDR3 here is CASSSGTGSPYGYTF. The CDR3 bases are TGTGCCAGCAGCTCCGGGACAGGGAGTCCCTATGGCTACACCTTC.

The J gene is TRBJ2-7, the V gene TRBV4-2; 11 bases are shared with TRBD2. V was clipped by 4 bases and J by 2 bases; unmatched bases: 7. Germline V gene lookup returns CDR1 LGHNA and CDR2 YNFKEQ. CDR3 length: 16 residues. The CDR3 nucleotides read TGTGCCAGCAGCCGCCAACTAGCGGGAGCTCCCTACGAGCAGTACTTC. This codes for CASSRQLAGAPYEQYF.

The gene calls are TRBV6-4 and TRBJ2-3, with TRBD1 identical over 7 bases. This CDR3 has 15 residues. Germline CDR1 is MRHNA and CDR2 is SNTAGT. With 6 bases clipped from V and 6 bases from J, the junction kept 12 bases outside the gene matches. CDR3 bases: TGTGCCAGCAGCAGCACGTTGACAGGGCGGGATACGCAGTATTTT. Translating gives CASSSTLTGRDTQYF.

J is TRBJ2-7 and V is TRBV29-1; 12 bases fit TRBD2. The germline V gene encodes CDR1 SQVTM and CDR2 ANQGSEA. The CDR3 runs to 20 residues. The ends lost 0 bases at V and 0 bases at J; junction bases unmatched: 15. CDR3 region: CSVEERRPRTSGASSYEQYF. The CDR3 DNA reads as TGCAGCGTTGAAGAACGCAGGCCTCGGACTAGCGGGGCGAGCTCCTACGAGCAGTACTTC.

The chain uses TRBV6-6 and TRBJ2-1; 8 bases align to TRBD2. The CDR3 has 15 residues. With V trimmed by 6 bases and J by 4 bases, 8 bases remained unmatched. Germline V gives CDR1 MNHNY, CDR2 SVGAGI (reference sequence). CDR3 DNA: TGTGCCAGCAGCAGCAGGACTAGCCCTTACAATGAGCAGTTCTTC. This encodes CASSSRTSPYNEQFF.

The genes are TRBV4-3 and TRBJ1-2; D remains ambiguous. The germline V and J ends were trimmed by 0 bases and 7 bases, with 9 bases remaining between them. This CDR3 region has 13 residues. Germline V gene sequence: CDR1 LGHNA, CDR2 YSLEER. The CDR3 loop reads CASSQEGLTGYTF. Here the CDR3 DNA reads TGCGCCAGCAGCCAAGAAGGGCTTACTGGCTACACCTTC.

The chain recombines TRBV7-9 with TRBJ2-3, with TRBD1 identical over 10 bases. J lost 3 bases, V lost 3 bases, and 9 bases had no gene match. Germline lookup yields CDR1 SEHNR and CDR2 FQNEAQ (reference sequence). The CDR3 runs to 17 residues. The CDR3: CASSFASGTGETDTQYF. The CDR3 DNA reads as TGTGCCAGCAGCTTCGCTTCCGGGACAGGGGAGACAGATACGCAGTATTTT. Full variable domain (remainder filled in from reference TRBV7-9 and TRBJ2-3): DTGVSQNPRHKITKRGQNVTFRCDPISEHNRLYWYRQTLGQGPEFLTYFQNEAQLEKSRLLSDRFSAERPKGSFSTLEIQRTEQGDSAMYLCASSFASGTGETDTQYFGPGTRLTVL.

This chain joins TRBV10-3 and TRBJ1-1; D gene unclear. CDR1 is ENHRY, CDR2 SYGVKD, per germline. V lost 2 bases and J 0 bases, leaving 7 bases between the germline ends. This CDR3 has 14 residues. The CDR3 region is CAISEATLNTEAFF. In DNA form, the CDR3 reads TGTGCCATCAGTGAGGCCACACTGAACACTGAAGCTTTCTTT.

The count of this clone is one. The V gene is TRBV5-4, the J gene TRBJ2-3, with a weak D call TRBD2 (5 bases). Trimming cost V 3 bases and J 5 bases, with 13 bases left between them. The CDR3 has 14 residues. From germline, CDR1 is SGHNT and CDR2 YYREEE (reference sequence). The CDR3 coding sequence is TGTGCCAGCAGCTGGGGAAAAGCGGTAGATACGCAGTATTTT. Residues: CASSWGKAVDTQYF.

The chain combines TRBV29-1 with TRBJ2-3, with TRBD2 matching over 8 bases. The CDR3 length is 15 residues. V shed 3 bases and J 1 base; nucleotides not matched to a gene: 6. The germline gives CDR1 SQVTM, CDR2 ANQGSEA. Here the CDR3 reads CSVEPGGIGTDTQYF. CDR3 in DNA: TGCAGCGTTGAGCCGGGGGGGATAGGCACAGATACGCAGTATTTT.

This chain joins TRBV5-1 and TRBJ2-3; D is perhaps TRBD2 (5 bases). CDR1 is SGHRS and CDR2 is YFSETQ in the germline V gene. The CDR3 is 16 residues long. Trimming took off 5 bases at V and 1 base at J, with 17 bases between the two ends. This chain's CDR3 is CASSIEGGLGTDTQYF. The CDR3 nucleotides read TGCGCCAGCAGTATCGAAGGAGGTCTTGGCACAGATACGCAGTATTTT.

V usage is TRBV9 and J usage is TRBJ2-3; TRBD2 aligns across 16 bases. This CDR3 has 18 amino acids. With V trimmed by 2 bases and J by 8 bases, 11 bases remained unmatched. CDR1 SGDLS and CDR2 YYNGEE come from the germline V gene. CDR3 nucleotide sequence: TGTGCCAGCAGCGTGGTGGGACTAGCGGGAGGGTCCGCGGGTACGCAGTATTTT. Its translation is CASSVVGLAGGSAGTQYF.

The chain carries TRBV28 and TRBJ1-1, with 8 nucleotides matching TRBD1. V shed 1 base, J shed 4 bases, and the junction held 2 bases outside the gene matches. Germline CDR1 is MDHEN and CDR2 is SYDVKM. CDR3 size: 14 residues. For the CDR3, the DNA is TGTGCCAGCAGTTTATACACAGGGGGCACTGAAGCTTTCTTT. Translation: CASSLYTGGTEAFF. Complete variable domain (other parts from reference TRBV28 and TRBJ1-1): DVKVTQSSRYLVKRTGEKVFLECVQDMDHENMFWYRQDPGLGLRLIYFSYDVKMKEKGDIPEGYSVSREKKERFSLILESASTNQTSMYLCASSLYTGGTEAFFGQGTRLTVV.

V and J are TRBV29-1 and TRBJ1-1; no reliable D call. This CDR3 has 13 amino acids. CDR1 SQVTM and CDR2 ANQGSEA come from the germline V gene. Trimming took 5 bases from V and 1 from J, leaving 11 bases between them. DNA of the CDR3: TGCAGCGTTACTTCGGGAGCGAACACTGAAGCTTTCTTT. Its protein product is CSVTSGANTEAFF.

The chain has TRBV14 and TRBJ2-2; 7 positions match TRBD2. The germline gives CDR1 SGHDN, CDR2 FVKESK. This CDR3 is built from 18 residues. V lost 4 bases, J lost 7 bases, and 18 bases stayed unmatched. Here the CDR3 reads CASSPIQAGAMSIGELFF. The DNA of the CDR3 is TGTGCCAGCAGCCCTATCCAGGCGGGAGCGATGTCGATCGGGGAGCTGTTTTTT.

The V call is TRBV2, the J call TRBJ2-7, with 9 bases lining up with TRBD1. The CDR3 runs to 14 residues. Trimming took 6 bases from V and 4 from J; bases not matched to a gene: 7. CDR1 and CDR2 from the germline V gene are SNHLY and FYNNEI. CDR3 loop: CASRPTGGWYEQYF. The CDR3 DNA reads TGTGCCAGCAGGCCCACAGGGGGCTGGTACGAGCAGTACTTC.

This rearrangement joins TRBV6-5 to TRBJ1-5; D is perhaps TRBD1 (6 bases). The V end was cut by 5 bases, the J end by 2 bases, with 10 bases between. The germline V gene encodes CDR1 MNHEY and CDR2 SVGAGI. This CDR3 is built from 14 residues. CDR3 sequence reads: CASSRRQGNQPQHF. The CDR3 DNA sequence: TGTGCCAGCAGTCGTCGACAGGGCAATCAGCCCCAGCATTTT.

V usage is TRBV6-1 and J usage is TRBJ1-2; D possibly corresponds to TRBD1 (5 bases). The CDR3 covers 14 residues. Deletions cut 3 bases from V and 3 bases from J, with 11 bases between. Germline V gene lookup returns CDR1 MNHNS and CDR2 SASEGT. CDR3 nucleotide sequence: TGTGCCAGCAGTGATCCGCAGGGCCACTATGGCTACACCTTC. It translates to CASSDPQGHYGYTF.

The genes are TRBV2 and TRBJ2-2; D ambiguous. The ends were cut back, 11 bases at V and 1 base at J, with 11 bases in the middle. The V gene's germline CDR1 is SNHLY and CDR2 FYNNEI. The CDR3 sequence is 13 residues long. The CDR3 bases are TGTGCCGGGGTAGCCCTGAACACCGGGGAGCTGTTTTTT. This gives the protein CAGVALNTGELFF.